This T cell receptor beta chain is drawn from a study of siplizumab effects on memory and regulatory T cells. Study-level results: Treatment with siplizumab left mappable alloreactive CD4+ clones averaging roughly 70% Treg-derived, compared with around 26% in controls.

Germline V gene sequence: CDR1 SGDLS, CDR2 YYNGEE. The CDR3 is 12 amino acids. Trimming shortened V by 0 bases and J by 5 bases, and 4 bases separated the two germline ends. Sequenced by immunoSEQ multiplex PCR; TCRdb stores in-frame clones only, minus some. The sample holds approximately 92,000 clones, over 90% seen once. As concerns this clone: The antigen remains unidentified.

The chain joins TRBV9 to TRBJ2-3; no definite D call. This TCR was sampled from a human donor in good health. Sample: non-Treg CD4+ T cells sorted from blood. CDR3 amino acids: CASSVAIDTQYF. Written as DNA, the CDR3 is TGTGCCAGCAGCGTAGCGATAGATACGCAGTATTTT.